This TCR beta chain was retrieved from a study of cytomegalovirus exposure and HLA in healthy donors. The study ran its PCR with 60 Vbeta and 13 Jbeta primers. Method: immunoSEQ multiplex PCR; TCRdb's copy keeps in-frame clones and lacks some. This table holds over 55,000 clones, around 83% found once. Notes on the study in general: A later analysis found common viral pathogens apparently linked to several of the most significant clusters. Most CMV-associated TCR beta chains were later found to appear HLA-restricted. An Asian-associated ancestry cluster reportedly showed fewer N-insertions than the roughly 670-donor mean in a later analysis.

The ends lost 0 bases at V and 8 bases at J; junction bases unmatched: 1. The CDR3 totals 15 residues. The germline V gene has CDR1 MNHNY and CDR2 SVGAGI (reference sequence). Worth noting for this clone: Its antigen is not identified.

This sequence originates from a man in his forties in good health and CMV-seronegative. The genes are TRBV6-6 and TRBJ1-6, with TRBD1 matching over 10 bases. Sequenced: PBMCs. This chain's CDR3 is CASSYSGTGDSPLHF. DNA of the CDR3: TGTGCCAGCAGTTACTCCGGGACAGGGGATTCACCCCTCCACTTT.